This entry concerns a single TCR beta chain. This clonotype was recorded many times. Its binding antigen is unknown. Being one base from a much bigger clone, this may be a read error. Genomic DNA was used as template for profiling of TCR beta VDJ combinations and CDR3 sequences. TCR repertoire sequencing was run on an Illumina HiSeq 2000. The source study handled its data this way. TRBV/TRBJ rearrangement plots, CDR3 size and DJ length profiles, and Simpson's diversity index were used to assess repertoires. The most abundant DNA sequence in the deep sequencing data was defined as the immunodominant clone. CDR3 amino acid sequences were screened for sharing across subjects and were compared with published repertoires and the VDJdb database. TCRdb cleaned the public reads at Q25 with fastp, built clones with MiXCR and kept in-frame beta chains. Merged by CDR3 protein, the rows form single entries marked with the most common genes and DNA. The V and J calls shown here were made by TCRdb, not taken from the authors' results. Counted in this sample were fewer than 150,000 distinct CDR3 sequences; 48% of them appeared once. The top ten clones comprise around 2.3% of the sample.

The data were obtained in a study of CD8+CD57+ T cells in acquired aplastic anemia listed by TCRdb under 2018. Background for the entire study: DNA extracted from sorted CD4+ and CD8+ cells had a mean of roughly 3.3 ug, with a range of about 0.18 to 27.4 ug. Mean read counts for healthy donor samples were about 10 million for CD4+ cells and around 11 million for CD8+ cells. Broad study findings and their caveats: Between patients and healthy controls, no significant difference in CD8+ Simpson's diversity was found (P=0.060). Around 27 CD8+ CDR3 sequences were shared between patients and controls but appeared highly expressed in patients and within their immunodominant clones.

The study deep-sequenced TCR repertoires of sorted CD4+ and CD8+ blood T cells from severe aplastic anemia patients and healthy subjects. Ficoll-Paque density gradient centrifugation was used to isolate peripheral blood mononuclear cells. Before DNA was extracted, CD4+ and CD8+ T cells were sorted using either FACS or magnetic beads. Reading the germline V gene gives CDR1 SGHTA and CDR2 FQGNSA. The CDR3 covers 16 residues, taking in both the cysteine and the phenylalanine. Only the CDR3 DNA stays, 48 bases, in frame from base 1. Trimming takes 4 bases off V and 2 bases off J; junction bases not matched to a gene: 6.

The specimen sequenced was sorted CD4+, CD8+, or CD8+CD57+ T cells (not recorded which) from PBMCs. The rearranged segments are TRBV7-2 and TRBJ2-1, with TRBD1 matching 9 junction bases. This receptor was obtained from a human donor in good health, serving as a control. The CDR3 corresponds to CASSSWTGATYNEQFF. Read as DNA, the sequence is TGTGCCAGCAGCTCCTGGACAGGGGCGACCTACAATGAGCAGTTCTTC.